This TCR beta chain came from a study of shared clonotypes between healthy human individuals. Deletions cut 2 bases from V and 3 bases from J, with 10 bases between. The CDR3 spans 14 residues. Germline lookup yields CDR1 LGHNA and CDR2 YSLEER. The table came from immunoSEQ multiplex PCR; TCRdb's copy has only in-frame clones and leaves some out. The sample yields about 1.5 million clones, approximately 96% seen once. The sequence was obtained from a man aged 25-40 years in good health. Source material: naive CD4+ T cells sorted from blood. Regarding subset: CD45RA+ positively selected. The chain couples TRBV4-3 to TRBJ1-2; D is undetermined. CDR3 DNA: TGCGCCAGCAGCCAATTGTTGGCCGACTATGGCTACACCTTC. Protein product: CASSQLLADYGYTF.